These T cell receptor beta chains were read from a single sample in a study of blood T cell repertoires in COVID-19. Assay used: immunoSEQ multiplex PCR; TCRdb lists only in-frame clones, some missing. The data show about 180,000 clones, approximately 84% seen once. Sequencing was done on a sample of peripheral blood. These receptors originate from a woman in her forties or fifties with COVID-19, enrolled during active disease. Each CDR3 is given with its conserved first and last residue. The D gene is left open where the match is weak. Only some rows state a clone size, as once, few, many or a class for expanded clones.

abundance	d_gene	v_gene	j_gene	CDR3aa	CDR3nt
NA	TRBD2	TRBV20-1	TRBJ2-3	CSATERGGIPDTQYF	TGCAGTGCTACTGAGCGGGGGGGCATCCCAGATACGCAGTATTTT
NA	NA	TRBV7-8	TRBJ1-2	CASSRGGGEGGGYTF	TGTGCCAGCAGCCGGGGTGGAGGGGAAGGTGGCGGCTACACCTTC
NA	NA	TRBV5-1	TRBJ2-5	CASSLEAPETQYF	TGCGCCAGCAGCTTAGAGGCCCCAGAGACCCAGTACTTC
once	TRBD2	TRBV3-1/TRBV3-2	TRBJ2-2	CASSRGGADTGELFF	TGTGCCAGCAGCCGCGGGGGGGCGGACACCGGGGAGCTGTTTTTT
NA	NA	TRBV28	TRBJ2-2	CASSLGAEGAGELFF	TGTGCCAGCAGTTTAGGGGCAGAGGGGGCCGGGGAGCTGTTTTTT
NA	NA	TRBV6-6	TRBJ1-3	CATRDGGTGNTIYF	TGTGCCACGCGCGACGGGGGGACTGGAAACACCATATATTTT
NA	TRBD2	TRBV5-3	TRBJ2-2	CARSSTSGGTNTGELFF	TGTGCCAGAAGCTCGACTAGCGGGGGGACCAACACCGGGGAGCTGTTTTTT
NA	NA	TRBV19	TRBJ1-1	CASGRGNPTEAFF	TGTGCCAGTGGTCGGGGTAACCCCACTGAAGCTTTCTTT
few	TRBD2	TRBV5-1	TRBJ2-3	CASSLVLAGGSDTQYF	TGCGCCAGCAGCTTGGTTCTAGCGGGGGGGTCAGATACGCAGTATTTT
NA	TRBD1	TRBV2	TRBJ1-4	CASSEGPDRAEKLFF	TGTGCCAGCAGTGAAGGCCCGGACAGGGCTGAAAAACTGTTTTTT
NA	NA	TRBV11-3	TRBJ2-5	CASSPGLKETQYF	TGTGCCAGCAGCCCCGGACTGAAGGAGACCCAGTACTTC
NA	TRBD2	TRBV10-3	TRBJ2-7	CATMTSGGSNEQYF	TGTGCCACCATGACTAGCGGGGGTAGCAACGAGCAGTACTTC
NA	TRBD2	TRBV7-6	TRBJ2-3	CASSLALAGGSLTDTQYF	TGTGCCAGCAGCTTAGCATTAGCGGGGGGATCCCTCACAGATACGCAGTATTTT